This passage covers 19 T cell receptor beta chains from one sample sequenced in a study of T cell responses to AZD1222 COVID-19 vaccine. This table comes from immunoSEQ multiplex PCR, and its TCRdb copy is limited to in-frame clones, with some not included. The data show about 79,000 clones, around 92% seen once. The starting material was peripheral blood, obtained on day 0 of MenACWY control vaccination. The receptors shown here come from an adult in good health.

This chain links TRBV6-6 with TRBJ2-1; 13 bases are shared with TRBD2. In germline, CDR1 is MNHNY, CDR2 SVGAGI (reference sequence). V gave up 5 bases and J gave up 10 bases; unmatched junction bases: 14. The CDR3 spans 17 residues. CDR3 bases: TGTGCCAGCAGTCAAACTAGCGGGGGGGGAACCAACAGGGAGCAGTTCTTC. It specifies CASSQTSGGGTNREQFF.

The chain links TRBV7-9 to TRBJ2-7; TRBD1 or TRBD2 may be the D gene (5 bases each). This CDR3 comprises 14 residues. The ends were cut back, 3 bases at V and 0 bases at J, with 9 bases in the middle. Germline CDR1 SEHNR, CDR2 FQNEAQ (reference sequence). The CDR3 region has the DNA TGTGCCAGCAGCTTCAGGGAGAGCTCCTACGAGCAGTACTTC. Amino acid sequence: CASSFRESSYEQYF. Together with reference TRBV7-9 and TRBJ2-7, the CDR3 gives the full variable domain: DTGVSQNPRHKITKRGQNVTFRCDPISEHNRLYWYRQTLGQGPEFLTYFQNEAQLEKSRLLSDRFSAERPKGSFSTLEIQRTEQGDSAMYLCASSFRESSYEQYFGPGTRLTVT.

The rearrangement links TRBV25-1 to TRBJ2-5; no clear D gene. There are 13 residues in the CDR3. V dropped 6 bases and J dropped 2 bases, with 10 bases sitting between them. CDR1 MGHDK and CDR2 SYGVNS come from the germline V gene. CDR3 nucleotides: TGTGCCAGCAGGGGAACACCGCAAGAGACCCAGTACTTC. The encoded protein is CASRGTPQETQYF.

The CDR3 bases are TGTGCCAGCAGCGTAGGGACGGCGAATTCACCCCTCCACTTT. Translated: CASSVGTANSPLHF. The chain carries TRBV2 and TRBJ1-6; a weak D match, TRBD1 (5 bases). The germline V gene encodes CDR1 SNHLY and CDR2 FYNNEI. The CDR3 is 14 residues long. Deletions cut 6 bases from V and 7 bases from J, with 13 bases between.

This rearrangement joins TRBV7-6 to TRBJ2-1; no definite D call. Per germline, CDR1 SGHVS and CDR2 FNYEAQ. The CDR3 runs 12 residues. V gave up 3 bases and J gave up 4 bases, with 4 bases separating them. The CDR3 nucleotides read TGTGCCAGCAGCTTCGGATACAATGAGCAGTTCTTC. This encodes CASSFGYNEQFF.

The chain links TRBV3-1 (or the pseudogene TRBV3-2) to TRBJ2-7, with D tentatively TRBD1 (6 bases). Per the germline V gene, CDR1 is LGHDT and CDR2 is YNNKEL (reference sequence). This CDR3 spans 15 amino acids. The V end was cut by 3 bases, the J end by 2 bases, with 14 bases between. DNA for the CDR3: TGTGCCAGCAGCCAGCAGGCACAGGGCACCTACGAGCAGTACTTC. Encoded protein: CASSQQAQGTYEQYF.

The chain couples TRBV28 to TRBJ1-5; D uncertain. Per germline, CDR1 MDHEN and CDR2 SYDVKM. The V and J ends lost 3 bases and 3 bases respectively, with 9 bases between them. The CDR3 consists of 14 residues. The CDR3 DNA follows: TGTGCCAGCAGTTTTTGGAGCCACAATCAGCCCCAGCATTTT. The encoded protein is CASSFWSHNQPQHF.

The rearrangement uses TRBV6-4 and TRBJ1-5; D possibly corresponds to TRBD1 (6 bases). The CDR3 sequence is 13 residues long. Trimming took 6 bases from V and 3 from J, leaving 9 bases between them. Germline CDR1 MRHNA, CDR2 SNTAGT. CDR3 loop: CASRRTDNQPQHF. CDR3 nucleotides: TGTGCCAGCAGGCGGACAGACAATCAGCCCCAGCATTTT.

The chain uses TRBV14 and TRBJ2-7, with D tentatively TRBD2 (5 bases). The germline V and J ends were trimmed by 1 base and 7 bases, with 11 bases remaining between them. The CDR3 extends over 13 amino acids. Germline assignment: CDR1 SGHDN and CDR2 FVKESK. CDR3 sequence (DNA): TGTGCCAGCAGCCAAGTGCCCACGGGGGAGCAGTACTTC. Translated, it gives CASSQVPTGEQYF.

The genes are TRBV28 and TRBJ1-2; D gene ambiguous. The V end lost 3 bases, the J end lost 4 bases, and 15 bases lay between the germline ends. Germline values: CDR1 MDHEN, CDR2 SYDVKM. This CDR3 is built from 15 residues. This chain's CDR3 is CASSLGAGSGYGYTF. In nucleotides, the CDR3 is TGTGCCAGCAGTTTGGGAGCCGGGTCGGGCTATGGCTACACCTTC.

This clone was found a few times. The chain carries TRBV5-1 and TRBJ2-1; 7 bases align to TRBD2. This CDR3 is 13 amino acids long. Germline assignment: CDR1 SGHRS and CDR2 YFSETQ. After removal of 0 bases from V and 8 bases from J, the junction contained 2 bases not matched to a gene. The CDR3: CASSLGLAHEQFF. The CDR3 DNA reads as TGCGCCAGCAGCTTGGGACTAGCCCATGAGCAGTTCTTC.

CDR3 loop: CSVEFGAVGEQYF. The CDR3 DNA reads as TGCAGCGTTGAATTTGGGGCGGTGGGGGAGCAGTACTTC. The chain links TRBV29-1 to TRBJ2-7; perhaps TRBD1 as D (5 bases). The CDR3 length is 13 residues. The germline gives CDR1 SQVTM, CDR2 ANQGSEA. V was cut by 2 bases and J by 7 bases, with 15 bases left in between.

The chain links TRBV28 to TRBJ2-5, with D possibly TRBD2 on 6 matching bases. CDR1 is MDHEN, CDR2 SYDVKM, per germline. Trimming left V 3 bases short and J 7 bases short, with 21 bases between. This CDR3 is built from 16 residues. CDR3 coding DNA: TGTGCCAGCAGTTTTTATTCTGAGGAGGGCCGAGGGACCCAGTACTTC. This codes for CASSFYSEEGRGTQYF.

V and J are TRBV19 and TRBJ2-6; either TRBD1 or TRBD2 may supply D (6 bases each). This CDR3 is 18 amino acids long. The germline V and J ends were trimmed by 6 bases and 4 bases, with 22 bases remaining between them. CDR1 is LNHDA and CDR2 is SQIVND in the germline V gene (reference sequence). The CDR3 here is CASRRYSGGIWGANVLTF. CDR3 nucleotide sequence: TGTGCCAGTAGACGTTATTCCGGGGGCATTTGGGGGGCCAACGTCCTGACTTTC.

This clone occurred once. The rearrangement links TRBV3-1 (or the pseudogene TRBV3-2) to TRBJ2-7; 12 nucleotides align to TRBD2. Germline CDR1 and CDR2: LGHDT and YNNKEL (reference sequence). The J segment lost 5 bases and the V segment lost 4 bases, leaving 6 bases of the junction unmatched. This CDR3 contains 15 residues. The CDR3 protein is CASSPSGRALDEQYF. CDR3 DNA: TGTGCCAGCAGCCCTAGCGGGAGGGCCCTCGACGAGCAGTACTTC.

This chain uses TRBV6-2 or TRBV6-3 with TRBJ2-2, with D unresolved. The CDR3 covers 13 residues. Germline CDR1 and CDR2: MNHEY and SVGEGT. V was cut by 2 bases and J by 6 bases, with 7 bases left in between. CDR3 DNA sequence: TGTGCCAGCAGTTACACCGCCGCCGGGGAGCTGTTTTTT. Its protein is CASSYTAAGELFF.

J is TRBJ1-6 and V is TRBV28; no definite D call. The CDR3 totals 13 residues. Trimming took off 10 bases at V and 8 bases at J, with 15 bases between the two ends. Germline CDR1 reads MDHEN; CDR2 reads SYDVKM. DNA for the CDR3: TGTGCCACCGAGGACGGAAAGTATTCACCCCTCCACTTT. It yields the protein CATEDGKYSPLHF. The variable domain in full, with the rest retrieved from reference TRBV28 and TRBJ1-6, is DVKVTQSSRYLVKRTGEKVFLECVQDMDHENMFWYRQDPGLGLRLIYFSYDVKMKEKGDIPEGYSVSREKKERFSLILESASTNQTSMYLCATEDGKYSPLHFGNGTRLTVT.

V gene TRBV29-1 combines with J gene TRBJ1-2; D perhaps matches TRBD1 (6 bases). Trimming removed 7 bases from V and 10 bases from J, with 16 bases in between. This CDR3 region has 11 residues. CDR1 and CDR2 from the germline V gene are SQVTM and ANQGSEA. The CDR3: CSGQRQAVYTF. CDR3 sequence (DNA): TGCAGCGGCCAAAGACAGGCCGTCTACACCTTC. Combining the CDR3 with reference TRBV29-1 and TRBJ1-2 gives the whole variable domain SAVISQKPSRDICQRGTSLTIQCQVDSQVTMMFWYRQQPGQSLTLIATANQGSEATYESGFVIDKFPISRPNLTFSTLTVSNMSPEDSSIYLCSGQRQAVYTFGSGTRLTVV.

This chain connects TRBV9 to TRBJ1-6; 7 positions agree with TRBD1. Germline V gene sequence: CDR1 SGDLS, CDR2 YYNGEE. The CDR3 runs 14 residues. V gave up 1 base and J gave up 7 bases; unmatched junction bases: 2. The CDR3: CASSVTGANSPLHF. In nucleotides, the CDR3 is TGTGCCAGCAGCGTAACAGGGGCGAATTCACCCCTCCACTTT.